Sequencing of this T cell receptor beta chain was carried out in a study of multiple sclerosis patients with progressive multifocal leukoencephalopathy. This CDR3 has 16 amino acids. CDR1 is SGHRS, CDR2 YFSETQ, per germline. Trimming took 4 bases from V and 5 from J; bases not matched to a gene: 14. The repertoire was sequenced with immunoSEQ multiplex PCR; TCRdb's copy has only in-frame clones and lacks some. The sample lists fewer than 35,000 clones; about 90% were seen once. This sample's time point: time of PML onset. The receptor was derived from a human donor with progressive multifocal leukoencephalopathy. The sample consisted of PBMCs, taken from a patient treated with natalizumab. V usage is TRBV5-1 and J usage is TRBJ2-7, with 8 bases that match TRBD2. CDR3 bases: TGCGCCAGCAGCCCTGGAGCTCGGGAGGGGATCCACGAGCAGTACTTC. Its translation: CASSPGAREGIHEQYF.